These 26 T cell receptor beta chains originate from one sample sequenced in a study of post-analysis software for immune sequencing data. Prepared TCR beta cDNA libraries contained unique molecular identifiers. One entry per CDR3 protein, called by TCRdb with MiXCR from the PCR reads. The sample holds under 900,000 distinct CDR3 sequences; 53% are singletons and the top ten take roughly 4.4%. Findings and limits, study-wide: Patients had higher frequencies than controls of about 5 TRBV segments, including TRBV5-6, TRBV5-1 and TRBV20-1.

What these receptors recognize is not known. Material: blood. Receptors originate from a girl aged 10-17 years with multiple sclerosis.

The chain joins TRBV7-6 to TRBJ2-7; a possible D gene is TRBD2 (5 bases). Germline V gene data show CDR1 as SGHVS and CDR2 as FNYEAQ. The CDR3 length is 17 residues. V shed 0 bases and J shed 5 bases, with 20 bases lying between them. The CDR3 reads CASSLAYAGPTPHEQYF. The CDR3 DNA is TGTGCCAGCAGCTTAGCGTACGCGGGTCCCACACCCCACGAGCAGTACTTC.

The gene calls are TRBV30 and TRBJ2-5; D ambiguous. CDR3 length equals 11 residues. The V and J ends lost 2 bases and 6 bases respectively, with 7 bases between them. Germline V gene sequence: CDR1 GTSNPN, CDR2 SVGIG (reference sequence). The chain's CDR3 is CAWSIGKTQYF. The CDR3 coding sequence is TGTGCCTGGAGTATAGGGAAGACCCAGTACTTC.

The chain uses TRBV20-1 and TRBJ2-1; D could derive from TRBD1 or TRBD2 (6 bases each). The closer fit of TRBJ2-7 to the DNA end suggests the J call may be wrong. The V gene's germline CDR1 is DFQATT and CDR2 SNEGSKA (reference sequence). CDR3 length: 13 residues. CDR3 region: CSFRGGSTYEQYF. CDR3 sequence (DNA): TGCAGTTTTCGAGGGGGGTCTACCTACGAGCAGTACTTC.

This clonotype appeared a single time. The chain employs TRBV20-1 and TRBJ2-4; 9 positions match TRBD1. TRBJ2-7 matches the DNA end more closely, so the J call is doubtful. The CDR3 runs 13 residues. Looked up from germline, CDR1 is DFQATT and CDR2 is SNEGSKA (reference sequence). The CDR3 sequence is CSARGQGYYEQYF. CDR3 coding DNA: TGCAGTGCTAGGGGACAGGGATACTACGAGCAGTACTTC.

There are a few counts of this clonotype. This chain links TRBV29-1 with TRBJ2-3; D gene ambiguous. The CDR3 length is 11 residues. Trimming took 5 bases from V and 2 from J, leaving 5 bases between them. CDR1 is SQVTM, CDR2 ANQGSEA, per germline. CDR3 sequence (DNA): TGCAGCGTTCTCGCCACAGATACGCAGTATTTT. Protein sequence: CSVLATDTQYF.

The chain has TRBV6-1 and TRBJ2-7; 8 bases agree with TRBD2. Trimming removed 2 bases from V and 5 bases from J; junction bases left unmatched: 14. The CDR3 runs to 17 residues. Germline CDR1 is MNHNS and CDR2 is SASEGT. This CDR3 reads CASSEFDSRRLANEQYF. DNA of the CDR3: TGTGCCAGCAGTGAATTCGACAGTCGGAGACTAGCGAACGAGCAGTACTTC.

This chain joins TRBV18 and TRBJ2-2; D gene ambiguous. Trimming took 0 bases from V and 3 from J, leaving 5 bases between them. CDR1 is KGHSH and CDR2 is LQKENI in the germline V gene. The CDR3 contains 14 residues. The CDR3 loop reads CASSPPRHTGELFF. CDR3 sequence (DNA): TGTGCCAGCTCACCACCGAGGCACACCGGGGAGCTGTTTTTT.

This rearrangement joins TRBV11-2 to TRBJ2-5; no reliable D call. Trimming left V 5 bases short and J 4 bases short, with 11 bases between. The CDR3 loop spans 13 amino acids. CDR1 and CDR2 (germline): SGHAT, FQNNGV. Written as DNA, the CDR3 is TGTGCCAGCAGCCCGAACAGTGCAGAGACCCAGTACTTC. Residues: CASSPNSAETQYF.

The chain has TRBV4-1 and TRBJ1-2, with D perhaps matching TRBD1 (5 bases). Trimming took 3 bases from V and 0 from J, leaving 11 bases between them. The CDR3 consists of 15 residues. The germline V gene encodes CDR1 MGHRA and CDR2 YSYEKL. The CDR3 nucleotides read TGCGCCAGCAGCCACAGACAGTTAGCTAACTATGGCTACACCTTC. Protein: CASSHRQLANYGYTF.

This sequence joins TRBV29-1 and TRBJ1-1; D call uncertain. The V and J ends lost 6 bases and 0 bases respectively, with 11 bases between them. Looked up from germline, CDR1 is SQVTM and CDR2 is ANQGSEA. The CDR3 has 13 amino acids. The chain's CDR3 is CSVLTFLNTEAFF. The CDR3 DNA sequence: TGCAGCGTCCTCACCTTCCTGAACACTGAAGCTTTCTTT.

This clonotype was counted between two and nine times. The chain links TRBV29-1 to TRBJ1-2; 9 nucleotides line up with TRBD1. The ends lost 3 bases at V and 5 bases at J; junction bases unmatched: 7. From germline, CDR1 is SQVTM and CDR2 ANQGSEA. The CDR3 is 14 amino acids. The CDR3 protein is CSVDARDREYGYTF. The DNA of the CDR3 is TGCAGCGTTGATGCCCGGGACAGGGAATATGGCTACACCTTC.

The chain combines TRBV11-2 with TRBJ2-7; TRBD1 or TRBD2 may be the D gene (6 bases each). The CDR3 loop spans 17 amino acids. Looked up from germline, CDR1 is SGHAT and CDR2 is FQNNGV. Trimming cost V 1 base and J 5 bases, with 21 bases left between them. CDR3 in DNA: TGTGCCAGCAGCTTAGTTTCGCTGTTACGGGGGCGGAACGAGCAGTACTTC. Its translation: CASSLVSLLRGRNEQYF.

The CDR3: CASRQGTGNPNEQFF. The CDR3 DNA follows: TGTGCCAGCAGGCAAGGGACAGGGAATCCCAATGAGCAGTTCTTC. This chain uses TRBV6-6 with TRBJ2-1; 9 bases map to TRBD1. J gave up 6 bases and V 6 bases, and 9 bases lay outside the gene matches. CDR1 MNHNY and CDR2 SVGAGI come from the germline V gene (reference sequence). The CDR3 has 15 residues.

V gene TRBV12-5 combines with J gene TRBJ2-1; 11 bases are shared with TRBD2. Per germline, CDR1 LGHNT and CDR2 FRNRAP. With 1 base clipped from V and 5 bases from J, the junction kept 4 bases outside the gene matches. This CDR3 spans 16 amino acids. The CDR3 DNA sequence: TGTGCTAGTGGTTTGGAACTAGCGGGAGTCCACAATGAGCAGTTCTTC. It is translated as CASGLELAGVHNEQFF.

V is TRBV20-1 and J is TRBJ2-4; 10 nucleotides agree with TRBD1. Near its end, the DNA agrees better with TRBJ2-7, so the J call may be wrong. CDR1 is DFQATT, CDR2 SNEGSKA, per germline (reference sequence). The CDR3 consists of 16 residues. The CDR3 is CSASAPFGTGEDEQYF. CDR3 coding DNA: TGCAGTGCTAGCGCGCCCTTTGGGACAGGGGAAGACGAGCAGTACTTC.

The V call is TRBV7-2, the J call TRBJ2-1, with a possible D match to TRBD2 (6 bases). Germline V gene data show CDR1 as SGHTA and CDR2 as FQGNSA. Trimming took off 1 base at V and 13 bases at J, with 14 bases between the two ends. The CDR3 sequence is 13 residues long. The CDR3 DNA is TGTGCCAGCAGCTTAGAATTAGCGGTAGATCAGTTCTTC. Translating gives CASSLELAVDQFF.

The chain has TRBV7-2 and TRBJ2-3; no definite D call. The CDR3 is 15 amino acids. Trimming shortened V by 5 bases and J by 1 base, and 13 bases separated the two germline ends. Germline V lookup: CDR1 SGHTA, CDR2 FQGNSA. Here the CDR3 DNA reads TGTGCCAGCAGCCCAAATCCGGACCGCACAGATACGCAGTATTTT. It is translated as CASSPNPDRTDTQYF.

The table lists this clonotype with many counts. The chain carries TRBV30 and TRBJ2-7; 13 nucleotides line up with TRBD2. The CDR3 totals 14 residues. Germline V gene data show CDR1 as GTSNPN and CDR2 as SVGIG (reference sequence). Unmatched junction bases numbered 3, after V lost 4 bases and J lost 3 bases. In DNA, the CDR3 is TGTGCCTGGACTAGGACTAGCGGGGGCTACGAGCAGTACTTC. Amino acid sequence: CAWTRTSGGYEQYF. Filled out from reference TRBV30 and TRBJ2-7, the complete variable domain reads SQTIHQWPATLVQPVGSPLSLECTVEGTSNPNLYWYRQAAGRGLQLLFYSVGIGQISSEVPQNLSASRPQDRQFILSSKKLLLSDSGFYLCAWTRTSGGYEQYFGPGTRLTVT.

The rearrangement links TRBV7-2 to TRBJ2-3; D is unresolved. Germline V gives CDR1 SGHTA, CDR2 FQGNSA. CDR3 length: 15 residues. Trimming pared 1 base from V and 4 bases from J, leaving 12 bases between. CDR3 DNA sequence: TGTGCCAGCAGCTTAGTAGGTCTAACGGCAGATACGCAGTATTTT. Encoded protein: CASSLVGLTADTQYF. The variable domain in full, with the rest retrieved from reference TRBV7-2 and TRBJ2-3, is GAGVSQSPSNKVTEKGKDVELRCDPISGHTALYWYRQSLGQGLEFLIYFQGNSAPDKSGLPSDRFSAERTGGSVSTLTIQRTQQEDSAVYLCASSLVGLTADTQYFGPGTRLTVL.

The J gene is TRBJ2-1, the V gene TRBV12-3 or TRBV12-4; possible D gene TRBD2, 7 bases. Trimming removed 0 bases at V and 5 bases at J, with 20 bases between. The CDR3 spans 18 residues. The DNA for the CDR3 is TGTGCCAGCAGTTTAGCCCCTGTGTGGGGGGGGGCGGACAATGAGCAGTTCTTC. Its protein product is CASSLAPVWGGADNEQFF.

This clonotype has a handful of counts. CDR3 sequence reads: CASSYPSRGSSSNEQYF. In DNA, the CDR3 is TGTGCCAGCAGTTATCCATCGAGGGGGTCTTCGAGCAATGAGCAGTACTTC. The V gene is TRBV6-5, the J gene TRBJ2-5; the D gene is possibly TRBD1 (6 bases). Germline V CDR1 and CDR2: MNHEY, SVGAGI. This CDR3 is built from 17 residues. Trimming shortened V by 3 bases and J by 11 bases, and 28 bases separated the two germline ends.

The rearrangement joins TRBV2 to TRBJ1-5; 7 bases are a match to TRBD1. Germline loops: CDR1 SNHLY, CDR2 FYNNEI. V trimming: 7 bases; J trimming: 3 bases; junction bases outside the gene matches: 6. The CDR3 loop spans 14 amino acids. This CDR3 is CASTRGQPNQPQHF. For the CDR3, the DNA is TGTGCCAGCACCAGGGGACAGCCCAATCAGCCCCAGCATTTT.

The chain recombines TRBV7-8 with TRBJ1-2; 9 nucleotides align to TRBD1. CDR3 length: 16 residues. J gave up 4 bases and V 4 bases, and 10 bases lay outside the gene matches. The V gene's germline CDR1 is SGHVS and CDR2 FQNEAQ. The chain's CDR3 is CASSSRQGGYRYGYTF. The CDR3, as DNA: TGTGCCAGCAGCTCGAGACAGGGGGGCTACCGCTATGGCTACACCTTC.

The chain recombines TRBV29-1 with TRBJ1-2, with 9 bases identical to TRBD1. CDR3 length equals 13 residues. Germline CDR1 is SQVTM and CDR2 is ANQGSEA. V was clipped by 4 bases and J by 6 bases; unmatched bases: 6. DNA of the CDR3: TGCAGCGTTGTTGGGACAGGGAGGGATGGCTACACCTTC. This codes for CSVVGTGRDGYTF.

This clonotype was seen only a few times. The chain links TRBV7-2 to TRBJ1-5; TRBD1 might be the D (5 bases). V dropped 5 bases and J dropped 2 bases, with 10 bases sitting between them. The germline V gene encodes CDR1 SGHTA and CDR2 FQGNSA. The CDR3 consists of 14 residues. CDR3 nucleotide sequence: TGTGCCAGCAGCGGGACTGTCGGCAATCAGCCCCAGCATTTT. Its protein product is CASSGTVGNQPQHF. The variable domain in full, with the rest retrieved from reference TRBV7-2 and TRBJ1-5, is GAGVSQSPSNKVTEKGKDVELRCDPISGHTALYWYRQSLGQGLEFLIYFQGNSAPDKSGLPSDRFSAERTGGSVSTLTIQRTQQEDSAVYLCASSGTVGNQPQHFGDGTRLSIL.

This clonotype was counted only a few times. The CDR3 spells CASSLGAENQPQHF. The CDR3 coding sequence is TGTGCCAGCAGCTTGGGTGCAGAGAATCAGCCCCAGCATTTT. V gene TRBV5-5 combines with J gene TRBJ1-5; D is unclear. CDR1 and CDR2 from the germline V gene are SGHKS and YYEKEE (reference sequence). V was clipped by 0 bases and J by 4 bases, with 8 bases between them. CDR3 length: 14 residues.